This TCR beta chain came from a study of cytomegalovirus exposure and HLA in healthy donors. 60 Vbeta and 13 Jbeta primers were used in PCR. Repertoires were generated with immunoSEQ multiplex PCR, while TCRdb's copy carries only in-frame clones and drops some. The sample yields some 150,000 clones, about 80% seen once. The sample consisted of PBMCs. The receptor comes from a young man in good health and CMV-seropositive.

In nucleotides, the CDR3 is TGTGCCAGCAGCGCCCAGACAGGAGTAGCGCCCCTCCACTTT. Translation: CASSAQTGVAPLHF. The chain links TRBV4-2 to TRBJ1-6, with D tentatively TRBD1 (6 bases). Germline V gene lookup returns CDR1 LGHNA and CDR2 YNFKEQ. The length of the CDR3 is 14 residues. The ends were cut back, 5 bases at V and 13 bases at J, with 18 bases in the middle.